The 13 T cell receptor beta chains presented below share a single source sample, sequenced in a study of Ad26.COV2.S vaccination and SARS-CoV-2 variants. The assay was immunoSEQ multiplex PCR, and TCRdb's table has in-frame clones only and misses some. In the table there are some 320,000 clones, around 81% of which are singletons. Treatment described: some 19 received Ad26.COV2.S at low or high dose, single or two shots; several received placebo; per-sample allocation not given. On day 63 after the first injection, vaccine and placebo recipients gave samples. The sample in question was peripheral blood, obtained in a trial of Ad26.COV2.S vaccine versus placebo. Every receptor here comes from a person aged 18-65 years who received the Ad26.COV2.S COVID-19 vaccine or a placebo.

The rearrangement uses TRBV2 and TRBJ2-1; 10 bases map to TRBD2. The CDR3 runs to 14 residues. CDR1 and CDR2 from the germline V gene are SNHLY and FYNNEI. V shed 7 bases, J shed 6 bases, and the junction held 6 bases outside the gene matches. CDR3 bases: TGTGCCAGCACGGGGGCTAGCGGGGGCAATGAGCAGTTCTTC. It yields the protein CASTGASGGNEQFF.

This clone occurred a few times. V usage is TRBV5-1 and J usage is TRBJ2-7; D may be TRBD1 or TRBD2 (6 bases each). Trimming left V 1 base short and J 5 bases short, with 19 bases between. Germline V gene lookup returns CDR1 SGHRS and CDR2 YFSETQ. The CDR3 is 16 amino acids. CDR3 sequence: CASSLIGGGLEDEQYF. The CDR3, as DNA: TGCGCCAGCAGCTTGATAGGTGGGGGGCTGGAGGACGAGCAGTACTTC.

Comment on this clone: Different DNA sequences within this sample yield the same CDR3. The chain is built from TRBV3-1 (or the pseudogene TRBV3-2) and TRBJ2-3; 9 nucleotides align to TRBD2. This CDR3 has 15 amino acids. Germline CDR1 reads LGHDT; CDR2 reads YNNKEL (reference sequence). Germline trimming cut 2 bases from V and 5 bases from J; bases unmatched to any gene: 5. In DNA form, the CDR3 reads TGTGCCAGCAGCCAAAGCGGGGGGCCTAGAGATACGCAGTATTTT. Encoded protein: CASSQSGGPRDTQYF.

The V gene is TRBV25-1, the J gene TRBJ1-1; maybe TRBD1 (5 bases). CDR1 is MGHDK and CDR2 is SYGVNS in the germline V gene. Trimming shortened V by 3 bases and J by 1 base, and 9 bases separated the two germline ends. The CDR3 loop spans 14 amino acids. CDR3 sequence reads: CASSDPGTNTEAFF. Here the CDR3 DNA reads TGTGCCAGCAGTGATCCAGGGACGAACACTGAAGCTTTCTTT.

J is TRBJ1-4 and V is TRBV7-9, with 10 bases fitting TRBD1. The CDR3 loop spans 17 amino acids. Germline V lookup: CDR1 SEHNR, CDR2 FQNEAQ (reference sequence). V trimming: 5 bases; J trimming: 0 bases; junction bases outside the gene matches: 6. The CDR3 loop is CASSAGQGIATNEKLFF. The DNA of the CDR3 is TGTGCCAGCAGCGCGGGACAGGGGATAGCAACTAATGAAAAACTGTTTTTT.

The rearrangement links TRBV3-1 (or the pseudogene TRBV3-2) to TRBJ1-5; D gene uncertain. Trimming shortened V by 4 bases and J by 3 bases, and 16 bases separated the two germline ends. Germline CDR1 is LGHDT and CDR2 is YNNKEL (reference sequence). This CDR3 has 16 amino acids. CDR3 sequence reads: CASSLREEKANQPQHF. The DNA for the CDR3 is TGTGCCAGCAGCCTGAGAGAGGAGAAGGCCAATCAGCCCCAGCATTTT.

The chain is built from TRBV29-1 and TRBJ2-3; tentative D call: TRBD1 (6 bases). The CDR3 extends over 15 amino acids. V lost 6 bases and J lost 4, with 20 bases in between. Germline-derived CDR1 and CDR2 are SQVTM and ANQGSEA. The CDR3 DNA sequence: TGCAGCGTCGCGACCAGGGGCCGTAGCCCAGATACGCAGTATTTT. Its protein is CSVATRGRSPDTQYF.

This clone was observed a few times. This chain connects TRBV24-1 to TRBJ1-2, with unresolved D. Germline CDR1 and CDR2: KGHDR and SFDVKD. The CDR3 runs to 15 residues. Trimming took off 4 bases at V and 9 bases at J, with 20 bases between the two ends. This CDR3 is CATSDINLGLISYTF. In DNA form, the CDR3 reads TGTGCCACCAGTGACATAAACCTCGGACTTATAAGCTACACCTTC.

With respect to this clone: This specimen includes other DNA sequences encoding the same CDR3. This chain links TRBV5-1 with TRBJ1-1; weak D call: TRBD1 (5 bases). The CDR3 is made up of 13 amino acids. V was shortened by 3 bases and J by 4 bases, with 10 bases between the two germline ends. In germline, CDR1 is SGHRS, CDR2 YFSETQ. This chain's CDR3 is CASSSQGSTEAFF. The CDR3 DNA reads TGCGCCAGCAGCTCCCAGGGCAGCACTGAAGCTTTCTTT.

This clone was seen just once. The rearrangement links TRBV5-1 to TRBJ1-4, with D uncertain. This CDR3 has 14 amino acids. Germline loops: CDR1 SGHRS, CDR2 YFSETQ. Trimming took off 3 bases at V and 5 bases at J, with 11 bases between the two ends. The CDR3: CASSSDGLNEKLFF. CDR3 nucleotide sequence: TGCGCCAGCAGCTCCGACGGCCTGAATGAAAAACTGTTTTTT. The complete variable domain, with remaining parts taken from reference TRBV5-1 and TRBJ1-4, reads KAGVTQTPRYLIKTRGQQVTLSCSPISGHRSVSWYQQTPGQGLQFLFEYFSETQRNKGNFPGRFSGRQFSNSRSEMNVSTLELGDSALYLCASSSDGLNEKLFFGSGTQLSVL.

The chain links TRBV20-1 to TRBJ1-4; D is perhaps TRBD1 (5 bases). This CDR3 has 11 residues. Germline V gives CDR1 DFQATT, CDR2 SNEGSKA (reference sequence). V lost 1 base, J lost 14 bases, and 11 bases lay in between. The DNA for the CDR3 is TGCAGTGCTAGAGCGGACATCTTGCTGTTTTTT. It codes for CSARADILLFF.

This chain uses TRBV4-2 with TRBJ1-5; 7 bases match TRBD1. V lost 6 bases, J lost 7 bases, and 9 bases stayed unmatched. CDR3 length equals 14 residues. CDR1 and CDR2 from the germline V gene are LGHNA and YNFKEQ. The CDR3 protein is CASSPTGSIQPQHF. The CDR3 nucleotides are TGTGCCAGCAGTCCGACAGGGAGTATCCAGCCCCAGCATTTT.

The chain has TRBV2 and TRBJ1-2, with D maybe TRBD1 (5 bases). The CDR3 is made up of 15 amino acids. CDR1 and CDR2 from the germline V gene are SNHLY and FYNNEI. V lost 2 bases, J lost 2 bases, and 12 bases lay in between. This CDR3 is CASSEQGLINYGYTF. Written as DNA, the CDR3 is TGTGCCAGCAGTGAACAGGGACTCATAAACTATGGCTACACCTTC.